The entry below gives a single T cell receptor beta chain sequence along with its context. The method was immunoSEQ multiplex PCR; TCRdb's version includes in-frame clones alone and lacks a portion of them. The table has about 320,000 clones, about 85% seen once. Study members were between about 18 and 89 years old and lived in around 24 US regions. Participants reported their clinical history, and cohort assignment relied on those reports. The data stem from a study of blood T cell repertoires in COVID-19. Study details: The analysed material was cDNA or gDNA that came from T cells, B-cell-depleted T cells, or PBMCs.

The CDR3 spans 13 residues. The V gene's germline CDR1 is SGHTA and CDR2 FQGTGA. Trimming took 5 bases from V and 4 from J, leaving 11 bases between them. This chain uses TRBV7-3 with TRBJ2-5; weak D call: TRBD2 (5 bases). The sequenced material came from PBMCs or T cells enriched from blood (not recorded which). This receptor was identified in a woman in her thirties who had been exposed to COVID-19. The CDR3 DNA sequence: TGTGCCAGCAGCCTCGGGATGGGAGAGACCCAGTACTTC. Protein sequence: CASSLGMGETQYF.